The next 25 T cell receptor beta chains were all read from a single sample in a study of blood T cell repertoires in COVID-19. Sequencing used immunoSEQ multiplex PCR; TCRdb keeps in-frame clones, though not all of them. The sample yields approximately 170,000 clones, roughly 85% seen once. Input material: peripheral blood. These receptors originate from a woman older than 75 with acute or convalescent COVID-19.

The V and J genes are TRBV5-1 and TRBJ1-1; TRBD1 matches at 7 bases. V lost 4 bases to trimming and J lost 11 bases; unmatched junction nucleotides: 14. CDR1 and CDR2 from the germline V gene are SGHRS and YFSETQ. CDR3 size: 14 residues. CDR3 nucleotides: TGCGCCAGCAGCCCGTATGACAGGGCTGGCGGGGCTTTCTTT. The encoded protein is CASSPYDRAGGAFF.

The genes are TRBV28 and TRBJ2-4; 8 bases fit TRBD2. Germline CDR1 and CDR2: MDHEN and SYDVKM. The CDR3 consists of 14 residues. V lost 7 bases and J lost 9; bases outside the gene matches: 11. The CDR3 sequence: CASKVQGSGGIQYF. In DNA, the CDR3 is TGTGCCAGCAAGGTACAGGGCAGCGGGGGCATTCAGTACTTC.

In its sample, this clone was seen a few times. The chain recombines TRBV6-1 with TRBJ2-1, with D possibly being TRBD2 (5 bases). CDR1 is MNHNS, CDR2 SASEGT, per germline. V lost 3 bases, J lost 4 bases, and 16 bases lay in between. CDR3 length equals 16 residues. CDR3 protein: CASSEASLGPYNEQFF. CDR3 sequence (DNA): TGTGCCAGCAGTGAGGCCTCACTAGGCCCTTACAATGAGCAGTTCTTC.

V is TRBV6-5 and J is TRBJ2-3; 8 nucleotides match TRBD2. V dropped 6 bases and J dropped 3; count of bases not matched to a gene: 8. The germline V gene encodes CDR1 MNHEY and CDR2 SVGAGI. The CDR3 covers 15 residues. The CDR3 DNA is TGTGCCAGCAGCCGTCTGGCGGGAGGAACAGATACGCAGTATTTT. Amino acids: CASSRLAGGTDTQYF.

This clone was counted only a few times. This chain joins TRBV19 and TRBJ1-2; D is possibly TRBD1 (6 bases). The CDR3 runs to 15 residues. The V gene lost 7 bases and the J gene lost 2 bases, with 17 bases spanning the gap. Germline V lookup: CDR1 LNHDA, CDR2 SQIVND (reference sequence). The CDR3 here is CASTRPGHLNYGYTF. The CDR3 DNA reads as TGTGCCAGTACTCGCCCGGGACACTTAAACTATGGCTACACCTTC.

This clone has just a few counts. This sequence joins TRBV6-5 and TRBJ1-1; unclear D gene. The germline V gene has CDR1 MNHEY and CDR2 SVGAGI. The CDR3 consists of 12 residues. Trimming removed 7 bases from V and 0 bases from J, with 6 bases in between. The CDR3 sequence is CASMELNTEAFF. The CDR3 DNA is TGTGCCAGCATGGAGTTGAACACTGAAGCTTTCTTT.

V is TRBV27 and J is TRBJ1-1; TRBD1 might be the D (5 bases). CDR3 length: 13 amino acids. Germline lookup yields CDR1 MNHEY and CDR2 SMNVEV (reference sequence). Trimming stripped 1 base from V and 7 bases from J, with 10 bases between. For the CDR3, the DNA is TGTGCCAGCAGTTTATGGGGCGGACGTGAAGCTTTCTTT. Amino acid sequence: CASSLWGGREAFF.

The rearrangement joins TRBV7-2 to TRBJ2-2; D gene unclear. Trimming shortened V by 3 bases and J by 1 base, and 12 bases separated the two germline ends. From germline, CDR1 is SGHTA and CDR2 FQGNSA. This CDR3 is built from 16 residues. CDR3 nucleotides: TGTGCCAGCAGCTTGGTTGTGACTTTGAACACCGGGGAGCTGTTTTTT. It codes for CASSLVVTLNTGELFF.

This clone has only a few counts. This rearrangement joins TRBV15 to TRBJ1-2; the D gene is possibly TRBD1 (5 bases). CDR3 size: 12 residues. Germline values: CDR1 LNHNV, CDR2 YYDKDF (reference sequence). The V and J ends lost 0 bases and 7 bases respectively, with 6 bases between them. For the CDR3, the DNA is TGTGCCACCAGCAGAGATAGGGGTGGCTACACCTTC. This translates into CATSRDRGGYTF. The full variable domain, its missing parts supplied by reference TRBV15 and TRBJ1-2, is DAMVIQNPRYQVTQFGKPVTLSCSQTLNHNVMYWYQQKSSQAPKLLFHYYDKDFNNEADTPDNFQSRRPNTSFCFLDIRSPGLGDTAMYLCATSRDRGGYTFGSGTRLTVV.

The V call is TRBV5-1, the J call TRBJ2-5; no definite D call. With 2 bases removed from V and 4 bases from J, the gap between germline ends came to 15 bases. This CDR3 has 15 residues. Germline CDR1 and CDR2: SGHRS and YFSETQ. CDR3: CASSFWARPTETQYF. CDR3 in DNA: TGCGCCAGCAGCTTTTGGGCGCGTCCCACAGAGACCCAGTACTTC.

In DNA form, the CDR3 reads TGTGCCAGCAGCCTCGGGACAGGGGGCTATGGCTACACCTTC. The encoded protein is CASSLGTGGYGYTF. The chain links TRBV27 to TRBJ1-2; 11 bases agree with TRBD1. This CDR3 contains 14 residues. From germline, CDR1 is MNHEY and CDR2 SMNVEV (reference sequence). J gave up 4 bases and V 6 bases, and 4 bases lay outside the gene matches.

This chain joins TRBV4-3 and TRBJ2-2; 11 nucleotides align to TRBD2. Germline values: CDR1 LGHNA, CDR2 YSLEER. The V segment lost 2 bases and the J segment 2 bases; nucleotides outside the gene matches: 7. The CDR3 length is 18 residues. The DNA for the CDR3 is TGCGCCAGCAGCCAATCTCTAGCGGGAGGAGGTAACACCGGGGAGCTGTTTTTT. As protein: CASSQSLAGGGNTGELFF.

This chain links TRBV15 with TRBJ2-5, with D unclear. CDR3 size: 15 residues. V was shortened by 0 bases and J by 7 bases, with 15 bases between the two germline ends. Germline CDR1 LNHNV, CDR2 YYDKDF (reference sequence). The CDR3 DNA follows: TGTGCCACCAGCAGAGAATTAAAGACACCCCGGACCCAGTACTTC. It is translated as CATSRELKTPRTQYF.

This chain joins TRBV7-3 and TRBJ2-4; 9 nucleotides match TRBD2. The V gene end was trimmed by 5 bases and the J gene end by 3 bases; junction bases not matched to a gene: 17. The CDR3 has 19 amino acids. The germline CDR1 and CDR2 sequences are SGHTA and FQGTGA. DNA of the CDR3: TGTGCCAGCAGCCCACATGGGTGGTCTAGCGGGGAAGGCAAAAACATTCAGTACTTC. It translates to CASSPHGWSSGEGKNIQYF.

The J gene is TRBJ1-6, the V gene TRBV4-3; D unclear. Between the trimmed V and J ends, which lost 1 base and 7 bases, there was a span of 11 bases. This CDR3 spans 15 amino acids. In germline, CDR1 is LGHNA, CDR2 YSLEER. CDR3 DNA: TGCGCCAGCAGCCAAGGCCCGGAGATAAATTCACCCCTCCACTTT. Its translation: CASSQGPEINSPLHF.

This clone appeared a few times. The CDR3 region has the DNA TGTGCCAGCAGCCAGTCCAGGCAGGGCTATGGCTACACCTTC. It codes for CASSQSRQGYGYTF. J is TRBJ1-2 and V is TRBV16; a possible D gene is TRBD1 (5 bases). This CDR3 has 14 amino acids. V was clipped by 3 bases and J by 4 bases, with 12 bases between them. CDR1 is KGHSY and CDR2 is FQNENV in the germline V gene. Full variable domain (missing parts from reference TRBV16 and TRBJ1-2): GEEVAQTPKHLVRGEGQKAKLYCAPIKGHSYVFWYQQVLKNEFKFLISFQNENVFDETGMPKERFSAKCLPNSPCSLEIQATKLEDSAVYFCASSQSRQGYGYTFGSGTRLTVV.

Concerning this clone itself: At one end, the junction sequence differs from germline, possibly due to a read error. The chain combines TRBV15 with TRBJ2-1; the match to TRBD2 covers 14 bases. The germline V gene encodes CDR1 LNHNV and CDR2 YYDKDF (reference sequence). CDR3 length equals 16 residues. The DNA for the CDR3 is TGTGCCGCCAGCAGGGGACTAGCGGGAGTCGAAAATGAGCAGTTCTTC. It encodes CAASRGLAGVENEQFF.

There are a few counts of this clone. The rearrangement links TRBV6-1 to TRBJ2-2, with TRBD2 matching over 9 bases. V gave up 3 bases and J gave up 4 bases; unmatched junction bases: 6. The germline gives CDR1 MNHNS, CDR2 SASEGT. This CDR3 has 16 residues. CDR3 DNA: TGTGCCAGCAGTGAGCTAGCGGGGTCGGTCACCGGGGAGCTGTTTTTT. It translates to CASSELAGSVTGELFF.

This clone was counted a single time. The CDR3 loop reads CASSLTGREETQYF. CDR3 nucleotides: TGTGCCAGCAGCTTGACAGGGAGGGAAGAGACCCAGTACTTC. V is TRBV5-4 and J is TRBJ2-5, with D maybe TRBD2 (7 bases). The CDR3 spans 14 residues. V was cut by 1 base and J by 3 bases, with 10 bases left in between. The germline V gene encodes CDR1 SGHNT and CDR2 YYREEE (reference sequence).

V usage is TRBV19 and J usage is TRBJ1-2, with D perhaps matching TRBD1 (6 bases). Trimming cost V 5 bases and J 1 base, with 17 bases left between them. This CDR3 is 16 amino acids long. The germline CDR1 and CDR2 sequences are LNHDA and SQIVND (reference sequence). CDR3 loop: CASSVTGTKFNYGYTF. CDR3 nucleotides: TGTGCCAGTAGTGTAACCGGGACAAAATTTAACTATGGCTACACCTTC.

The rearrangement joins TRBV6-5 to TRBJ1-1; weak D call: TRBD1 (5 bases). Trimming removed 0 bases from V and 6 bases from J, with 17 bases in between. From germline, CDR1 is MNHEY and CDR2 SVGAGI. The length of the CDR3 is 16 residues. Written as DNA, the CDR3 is TGTGCCAGCAGTTACTCGATACCGGGGGTAGGTCCTGAAGCTTTCTTT. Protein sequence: CASSYSIPGVGPEAFF.

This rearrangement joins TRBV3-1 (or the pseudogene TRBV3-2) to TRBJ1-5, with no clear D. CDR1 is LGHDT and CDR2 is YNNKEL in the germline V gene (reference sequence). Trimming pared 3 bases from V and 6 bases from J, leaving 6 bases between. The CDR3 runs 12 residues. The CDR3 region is CASSQGSQPQHF. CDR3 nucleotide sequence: TGTGCCAGCAGCCAGGGGAGTCAGCCCCAGCATTTT.

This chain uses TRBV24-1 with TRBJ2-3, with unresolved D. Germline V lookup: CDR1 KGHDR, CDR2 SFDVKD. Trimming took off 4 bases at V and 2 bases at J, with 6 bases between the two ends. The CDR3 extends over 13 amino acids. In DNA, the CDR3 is TGTGCCACCAGTGACCCCTCCACAGATACGCAGTATTTT. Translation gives CATSDPSTDTQYF.

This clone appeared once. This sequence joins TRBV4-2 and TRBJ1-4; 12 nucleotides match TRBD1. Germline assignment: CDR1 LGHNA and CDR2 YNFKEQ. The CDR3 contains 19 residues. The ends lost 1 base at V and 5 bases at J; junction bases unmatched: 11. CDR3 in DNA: TGTGCCAGCAGCCAAGTGGGACAGGGGGCTCCTTTAGGGAATGAAAAACTGTTTTTT. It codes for CASSQVGQGAPLGNEKLFF.

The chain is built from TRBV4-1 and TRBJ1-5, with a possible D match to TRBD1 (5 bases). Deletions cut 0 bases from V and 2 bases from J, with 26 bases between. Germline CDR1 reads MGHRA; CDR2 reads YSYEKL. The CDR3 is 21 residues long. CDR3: CASSQDFRPGTLRGGNQPQHF. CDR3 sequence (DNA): TGCGCCAGCAGCCAAGATTTCCGCCCGGGGACTCTGAGAGGGGGCAATCAGCCCCAGCATTTT.